This TCR beta chain was captured by sequencing in a study of T-cell reconstitution after alpha-beta-depleted transplantation in children. Study-level results: Newly produced T cells mostly accounted for T-cell counts and diversity one year post-transplant.

This clonotype was detected many times. Its antigen is unidentified. A library of TCRbeta sequences, prepared with unique molecular identifiers, was generated. TCRdb re-analysed the PCR reads in MiXCR, keeping a single row per CDR3 protein. The sample shows about 440,000 distinct CDR3 sequences, roughly 44% of them seen only once. The V end lost 5 bases, the J end lost 6 bases, and 15 bases lay between the germline ends. CDR3 length equals 14 residues. Here the sequenced sample was PBMCs, taken before TCRalphabeta/CD19-depleted stem cell transplant. This clonotype was sampled from a girl aged 2 to 9 with aplastic anemia, due to receive a stem cell transplant. The chain uses TRBV12-3 or TRBV12-4 and TRBJ2-3; D gene uncertain. The CDR3 loop reads CASSPLFSADTQYF. The CDR3 nucleotides read TGTGCCAGCAGTCCCCTCTTCAGTGCGGATACGCAGTATTTT.